This TCR beta chain appears in the sequencing data of a study of T cells in Graves' hyperthyroidism and ophthalmopathy. Diagnoses rested on clinical symptoms, serum thyroxine and TRAb, thyroid ultrasound and orbital computed tomography. This clonotype occurred many times. CDR1 is DFQATT, CDR2 SNEGSKA, per germline (reference sequence). V dropped 0 bases and J dropped 4; count of bases not matched to a gene: 6. The CDR3 totals 14 residues. TCR beta CDR3 regions were amplified from RNA. The TCR CDR3 first-round RT-PCR relied on the HTBI primer set. TCRdb re-called the multiplex PCR reads with MiXCR, one entry per CDR3 protein. The table includes 250,000 or so distinct CDR3 sequences, roughly 15% detected once.

The receptor's source is a woman aged 50 to 65 with Graves' hyperthyroidism that later progressed to Graves' ophthalmopathy. The rearrangement joins TRBV20-1 to TRBJ2-7; 7 nucleotides align to TRBD2. Specimen: blood. The chain's CDR3 is CSARDPSGEYEQYF. The CDR3 DNA sequence: TGCAGTGCTAGAGATCCTAGCGGAGAGTACGAGCAGTACTTC.